This T cell receptor beta chain was profiled in a study of blood T cells in healthy people across ages. Overall study findings and caveats: The study found more naive CD4+ cells and higher diversity in long-lived than aged donors. Estimates of diversity drawn from one million T cells were considered underestimates.

The germline CDR1 and CDR2 sequences are SGHRS and YFSETQ. CDR3 length: 13 residues. A sample-barcoded 5' primer and a J-beta primer mix were used in a second PCR of about 7 to 11 cycles. Each CDR3 protein is one row after TCRdb ran MiXCR on the 5' RACE reads. The sample contains roughly 1,000,000 distinct CDR3 sequences, under 30% of which appear only once. This clonotype was recorded a few times. Its antigen is currently unknown. This same sample was also taken into another study, of T cells of mothers and their children. That study adds: Once extracted, all RNA went into cDNA synthesis at 1.5 ug per 15 ul. It was related mother-child pairs that showed slightly higher overlap than unrelated pairs, without reaching significance.

Sequenced: blood. This receptor was taken from a girl aged 2 to 10 in good health. The chain has TRBV5-1 and TRBJ2-5; D not resolved. The J call may be in error: the DNA end matches TRBJ2-1 better. As DNA, the CDR3 is TGCGCCAGCAGCCCTTTTGGGGTTCGGGAGCAGTTCTTC. This translates into CASSPFGVREQFF.